This T cell receptor (beta chain) was obtained from a study of blood T cell repertoires in COVID-19. Study-level background: The analysed material was cDNA or gDNA that came from T cells, B-cell-depleted T cells, or PBMCs.

Produced via immunoSEQ multiplex PCR; TCRdb's table is partial and in-frame only. Among about 80,000 clones listed, roughly 82% were seen once. From germline, CDR1 is SGDLS and CDR2 YYNGEE. Trimming took 3 bases from V and 3 from J; bases not matched to a gene: 6. The CDR3 totals 15 residues. The sequenced sample consisted of peripheral blood. The chain joins TRBV9 to TRBJ2-3, with 8 positions matching TRBD1. The TCR was taken from a human donor in a cohort sampled during active COVID-19. The CDR3 reads CASSATTGETDTQYF. The CDR3 DNA follows: TGTGCCAGCAGCGCGACGACAGGGGAGACAGATACGCAGTATTTT.